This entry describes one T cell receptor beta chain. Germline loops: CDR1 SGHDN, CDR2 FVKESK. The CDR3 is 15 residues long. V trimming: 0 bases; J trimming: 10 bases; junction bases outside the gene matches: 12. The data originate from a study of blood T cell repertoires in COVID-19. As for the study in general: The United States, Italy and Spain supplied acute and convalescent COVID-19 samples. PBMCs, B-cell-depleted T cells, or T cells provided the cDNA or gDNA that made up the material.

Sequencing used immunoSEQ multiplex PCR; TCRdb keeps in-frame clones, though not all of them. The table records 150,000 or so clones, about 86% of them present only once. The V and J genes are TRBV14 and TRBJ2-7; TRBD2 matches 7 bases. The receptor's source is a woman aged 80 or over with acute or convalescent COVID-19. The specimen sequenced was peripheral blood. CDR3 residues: CASSQDIFVGGLQYF. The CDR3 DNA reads TGTGCCAGCAGCCAAGATATTTTTGTCGGGGGGTTACAGTACTTC.